This entry describes one T cell receptor (beta chain). This entry comes from a study of blood T cell repertoires in COVID-19. Original analysis: It was from reference gene primer amplification that nucleated cell counts were estimated. Sequencing used immunoSEQ multiplex PCR; TCRdb keeps in-frame clones, though not all of them. The V and J calls and clone size are taken from that table; D and trimming were inferred from the DNA. The sample includes fewer than 200,000 clones, 86% of them seen just once. Trimming removed 0 bases from V and 2 bases from J, with 18 bases in between. Germline lookup yields CDR1 SGDLS and CDR2 YYNGEE. This CDR3 is built from 18 residues.

Input material: peripheral blood. This sequence was found in a man aged 65-85 years with active or convalescent COVID-19. The rearrangement uses TRBV9 and TRBJ2-4, with D tentatively TRBD1 (5 bases). CDR3 region: CASSVEGWAPGPKNIQYF. Written as DNA, the CDR3 is TGTGCCAGCAGCGTAGAGGGGTGGGCCCCCGGGCCCAAAAACATTCAGTACTTC.